The clone carrying this TCR beta chain was counted a single time. The antigen is undetermined. This entry is derived from a study of post-analysis software for immune sequencing data. Findings and caveats of the study: TRBV segments more frequent in patients than in controls numbered roughly 5 and included TRBV5-6, TRBV5-1 and TRBV20-1.

This CDR3 contains 15 residues. J was trimmed by 3 bases and V by 7 bases; bases with no gene match: 9. CDR1 SGHTA and CDR2 FQGNSA come from the germline V gene. Sequencing libraries made from TCR beta cDNA carried unique molecular identifiers. TCRdb called the PCR reads again in MiXCR, with one record for every CDR3 protein. Seen here are about 460,000 distinct CDR3 sequences, approximately 46% observed once, and the top ten hold 12%. The sample comprised blood. J is TRBJ1-5 and V is TRBV7-2; 7 bases line up with TRBD1. This sequence was found in a girl under 18 with multiple sclerosis. Here the CDR3 reads CASTVTGDFNQPQHF. The CDR3 DNA is TGTGCCAGCACCGTAACAGGGGACTTCAATCAGCCCCAGCATTTT.